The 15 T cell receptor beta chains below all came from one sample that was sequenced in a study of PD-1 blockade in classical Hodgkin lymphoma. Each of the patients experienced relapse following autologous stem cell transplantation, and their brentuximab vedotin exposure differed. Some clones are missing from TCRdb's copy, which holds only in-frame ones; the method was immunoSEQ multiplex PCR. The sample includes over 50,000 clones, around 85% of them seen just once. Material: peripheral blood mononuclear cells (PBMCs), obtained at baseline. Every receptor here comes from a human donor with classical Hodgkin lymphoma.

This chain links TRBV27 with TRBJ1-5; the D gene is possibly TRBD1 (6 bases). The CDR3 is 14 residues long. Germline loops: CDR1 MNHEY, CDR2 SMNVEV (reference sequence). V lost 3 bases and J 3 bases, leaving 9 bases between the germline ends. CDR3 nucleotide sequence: TGTGCCAGCAGTTTTCGGGACAACAATCAGCCCCAGCATTTT. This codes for CASSFRDNNQPQHF.

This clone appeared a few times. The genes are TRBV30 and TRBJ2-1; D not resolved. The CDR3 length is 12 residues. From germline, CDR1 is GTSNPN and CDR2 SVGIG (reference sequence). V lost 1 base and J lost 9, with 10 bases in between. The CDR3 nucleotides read TGTGCCTGGAGTGCCCAGGCCTCTGAGCAGTTCTTC. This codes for CAWSAQASEQFF.

The CDR3 bases are TGTGCCAGCAGCTTCTCGGACGAGCAGTACTTC. This gives the protein CASSFSDEQYF. V and J are TRBV5-6 and TRBJ2-7, with unresolved D. V was trimmed by 2 bases and J by 5 bases, leaving 5 bases between them. CDR3 length equals 11 residues. Per the germline V gene, CDR1 is SGHDT and CDR2 is YYEEEE. Together with reference TRBV5-6 and TRBJ2-7, the CDR3 gives the full variable domain: DAGVTQSPTHLIKTRGQQVTLRCSPKSGHDTVSWYQQALGQGPQFIFQYYEEEERQRGNFPDRFSGHQFPNYSSELNVNALLLGDSALYLCASSFSDEQYFGPGTRLTVT.

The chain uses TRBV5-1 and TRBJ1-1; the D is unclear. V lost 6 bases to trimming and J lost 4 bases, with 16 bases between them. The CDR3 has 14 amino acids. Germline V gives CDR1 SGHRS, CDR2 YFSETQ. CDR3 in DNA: TGCGCCAGCAAACAGTTGAGGGAGGGCACTGAAGCTTTCTTT. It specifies CASKQLREGTEAFF.

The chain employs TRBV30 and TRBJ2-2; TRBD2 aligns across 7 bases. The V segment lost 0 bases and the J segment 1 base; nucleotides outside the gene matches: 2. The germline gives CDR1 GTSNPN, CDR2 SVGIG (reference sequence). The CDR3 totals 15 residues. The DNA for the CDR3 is TGTGCCTGGAGTGTATCTAGCGGGAACACCGGGGAGCTGTTTTTT. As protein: CAWSVSSGNTGELFF.

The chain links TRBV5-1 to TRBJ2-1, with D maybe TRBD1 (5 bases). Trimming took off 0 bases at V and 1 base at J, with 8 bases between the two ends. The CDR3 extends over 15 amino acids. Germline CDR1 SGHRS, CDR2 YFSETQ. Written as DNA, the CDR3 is TGCGCCAGCAGCTTGGCGACAGAGTCCTACAATGAGCAGTTCTTC. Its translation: CASSLATESYNEQFF.

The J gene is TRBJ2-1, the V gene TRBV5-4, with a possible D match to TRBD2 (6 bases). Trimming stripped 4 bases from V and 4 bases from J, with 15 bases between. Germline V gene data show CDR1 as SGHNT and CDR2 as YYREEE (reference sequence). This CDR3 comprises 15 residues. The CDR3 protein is CASSPEGRAYNEQFF. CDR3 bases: TGTGCCAGCAGCCCGGAGGGGCGGGCTTACAATGAGCAGTTCTTC.

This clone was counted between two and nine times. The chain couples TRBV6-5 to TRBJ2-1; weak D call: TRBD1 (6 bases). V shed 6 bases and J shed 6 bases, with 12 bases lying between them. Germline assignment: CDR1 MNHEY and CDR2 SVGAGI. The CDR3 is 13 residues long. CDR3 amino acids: CASRQGSGNEQFF. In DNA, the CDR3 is TGTGCCAGCAGACAGGGAAGTGGCAATGAGCAGTTCTTC.

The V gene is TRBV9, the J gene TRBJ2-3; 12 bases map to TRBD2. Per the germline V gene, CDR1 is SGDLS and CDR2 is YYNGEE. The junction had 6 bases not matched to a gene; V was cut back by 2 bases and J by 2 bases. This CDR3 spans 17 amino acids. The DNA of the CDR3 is TGTGCCAGCAGCGTCGTGGGACTAGCGGGTACCACAGATACGCAGTATTTT. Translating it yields CASSVVGLAGTTDTQYF.

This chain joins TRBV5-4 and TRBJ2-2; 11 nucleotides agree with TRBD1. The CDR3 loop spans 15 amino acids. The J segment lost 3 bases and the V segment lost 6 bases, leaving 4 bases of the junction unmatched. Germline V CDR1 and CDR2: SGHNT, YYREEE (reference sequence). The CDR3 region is CASTRGQGDTGELFF. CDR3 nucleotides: TGTGCCAGCACCAGGGGACAGGGGGACACCGGGGAGCTGTTTTTT.

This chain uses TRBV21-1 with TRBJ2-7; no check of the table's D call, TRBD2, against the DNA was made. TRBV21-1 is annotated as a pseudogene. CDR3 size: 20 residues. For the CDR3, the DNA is TGTGCCAGCAGCAAAAAATACGAGGACGGTAGCGGCCCCCCCCCTTACGAGCAGTACGTC. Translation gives CASSKKYEDGSGPPPYEQYV.

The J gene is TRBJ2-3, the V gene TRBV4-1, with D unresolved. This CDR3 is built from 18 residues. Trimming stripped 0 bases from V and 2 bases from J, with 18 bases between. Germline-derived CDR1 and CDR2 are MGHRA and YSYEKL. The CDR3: CASSQDAVSGVNTDTQYF. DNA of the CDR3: TGCGCCAGCAGCCAAGATGCGGTCAGTGGGGTCAACACAGATACGCAGTATTTT.

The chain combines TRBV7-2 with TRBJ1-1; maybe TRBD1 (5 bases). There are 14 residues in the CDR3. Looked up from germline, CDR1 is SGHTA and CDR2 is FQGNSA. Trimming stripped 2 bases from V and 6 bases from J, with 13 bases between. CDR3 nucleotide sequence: TGTGCCAGCAGCTTACATCAGGGAGGCCCTGAAGCTTTCTTT. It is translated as CASSLHQGGPEAFF.

Written as DNA, the CDR3 is TGTGCCAGCAGCAAACGGGGGGGCGGGACCCACTCTGGAAACACCATATATTTT. Its translation: CASSKRGGGTHSGNTIYF. V gene TRBV21-1 combines with J gene TRBJ1-3. TRBV21-1 is a pseudogene. This CDR3 spans 18 amino acids.

CDR3 DNA sequence: TGTGCCAGCAGTTACGCCAGGGGGCCCTACGAGCAGTACTTC. Its translation: CASSYARGPYEQYF. This chain joins TRBV6-5 and TRBJ2-7; TRBD1 aligns across 8 bases. With 2 bases clipped from V and 2 bases from J, the junction kept 2 bases outside the gene matches. Looked up from germline, CDR1 is MNHEY and CDR2 is SVGAGI. The CDR3 runs 14 residues.